This T cell receptor beta chain originates from a study of CD8 T cells in Susac syndrome. The germline gives CDR1 SGHVS, CDR2 FQNEAQ. The CDR3 covers 16 residues. Between the trimmed V and J ends, which lost 5 bases and 5 bases, there was a span of 19 bases. With random hexamers, roughly 0.5 to 1 ug RNA was reverse transcribed. TCRdb fed the immunoSEQ multiplex PCR reads into MiXCR, producing one record per CDR3 protein. Of around 130,000 distinct CDR3 sequences in the sample, around 90% were seen once. Sequenced material: CD8+ T cells from PBMCs. The chain has TRBV7-8 and TRBJ1-5, with D possibly TRBD1 on 6 matching bases. This sequence was found in a human donor with multiple sclerosis. CDR3 nucleotides: TGTGCCAGCAGCCGCCACAGGGAGCGCGTCCATCAGCCCCAGCATTTT. The encoded protein is CASSRHRERVHQPQHF. Full variable domain (rest looked up from reference TRBV7-8 and TRBJ1-5): GAGVSQSPRYKVAKRGQDVALRCDPISGHVSLFWYQQALGQGPEFLTYFQNEAQLDKSGLPSDRFFAERPEGSVSTLKIQRTQQEDSAVYLCASSRHRERVHQPQHFGDGTRLSIL.